These T cell receptor beta chains were read from a single sample in a study of CD8+ T cells in alopecia areata. The protocol was immunoSEQ multiplex PCR, while the TCRdb copy is restricted to in-frame clones and leaves out a portion. Of about 190,000 clones in the sample, roughly 60% were seen once. Sequences were derived from CD4+ T cells sorted from blood, sampled between weeks 49 and 50, from a patient treated with tofacitinib. The source is a human donor with alopecia areata. Each CDR3 is given with its conserved first and last residue. Each record gives: J gene, D gene, clone size, V gene, CDR3 protein, CDR3 DNA. The D gene is left open where the match is weak. Clone size is not always given. Where it is, it says once, few, many or a class for expanded clones.

TRBJ1-1 - few TRBV30 CAWRTGRTAEAFF TGTGCCTGGAGAACAGGGCGGACGGCTGAAGCTTTCTTT
TRBJ2-7 - few TRBV20-1 CSASFGYEQYF TGCAGTGCTAGTTTCGGATACGAGCAGTACTTC
TRBJ1-1 - - TRBV2 CASSDRDVGTEAFF TGTGCCAGCAGTGACAGGGATGTGGGCACTGAAGCTTTCTTT
TRBJ2-1 TRBD1 - TRBV15 CATSRDRAGGREQFF TGTGCCACCAGCAGAGATCGGGCAGGGGGCAGGGAGCAGTTCTTC
TRBJ2-3 - - TRBV9 CASSVGDNTDTQYF TGTGCCAGCAGCGTAGGGGACAACACAGATACGCAGTATTTT
TRBJ1-2 - - TRBV7-8 CASSHQGNYGYTF TGTGCCAGCAGCCACCAGGGGAACTATGGCTACACCTTC
TRBJ2-3 - few TRBV9 CASSESRFGDTQYF TGTGCCAGCAGCGAATCTCGCTTTGGGGATACGCAGTATTTT
TRBJ1-2 TRBD1 - TRBV29-1 CSVRDRGSGYTF TGCAGCGTGAGGGACAGGGGCTCTGGCTACACCTTC
TRBJ1-2 - - TRBV29-1 CSVGEASGGYTF TGCAGCGTTGGAGAGGCCTCGGGTGGCTACACCTTC
TRBJ1-2 - few TRBV28 CASRTGGAQSYGYTF TGTGCCAGCAGGACCGGGGGGGCGCAAAGCTATGGCTACACCTTC
TRBJ1-6 - - TRBV29-1 CSVEVASAYSPLHF TGCAGCGTTGAAGTAGCCAGCGCCTATTCACCCCTCCACTTT
TRBJ1-3 - - TRBV30 CAWQTGSGNTIYF TGTGCCTGGCAGACAGGCTCTGGAAACACCATATATTTT
TRBJ2-5 TRBD2 - TRBV18 CASSPLHGGQETQYF TGTGCCAGCTCACCACTTCACGGGGGGCAAGAGACCCAGTACTTC
TRBJ1-1 TRBD1 - TRBV29-1 CSVEGTGGTEAFF TGCAGCGTCGAAGGGACAGGCGGCACTGAAGCTTTCTTT
TRBJ1-5 - - TRBV27 CASRPGGAQGRDQPQHF TGTGCCAGCAGGCCCGGAGGGGCACAGGGTCGGGACCAGCCCCAGCATTTT
TRBJ1-2 - few TRBV2 CASSEEEPAHTF TGTGCCAGCAGTGAAGAGGAACCAGCCCACACCTTC
TRBJ1-5 - - TRBV4-1 CASSQDRVQPQHF TGCGCCAGCAGCCAAGATAGGGTACAGCCCCAGCATTTT
TRBJ1-1 - - TRBV2 CASRLDKNTEAFF TGTGCCAGCAGACTGGACAAGAACACTGAAGCTTTCTTT
TRBJ1-2 - - TRBV29-1 CSVEAGYYGYTF TGCAGCGTTGAAGCAGGGTACTATGGCTACACCTTC
TRBJ2-2 - - TRBV30 CAWSVTGNTGELFF TGTGCCTGGAGTGTAACAGGGAACACCGGGGAGCTGTTTTTT
TRBJ2-1 - once TRBV29-1 CSVGVRSLVRDEQFF TGCAGCGTTGGGGTGCGAAGCTTAGTACGGGATGAGCAGTTCTTC
TRBJ1-6 - - TRBV5-1 CASSLIGSYNSPLHF TGCGCCAGCAGCTTGATCGGGTCCTATAATTCACCCCTCCACTTT
TRBJ2-1 - few TRBV7-2 CASSLGYTYNEQFF TGTGCCAGCAGCTTGGGCTACACATACAATGAGCAGTTCTTC
TRBJ2-6 - few TRBV29-1 CSVTRGTGANVLTF TGCAGCGTTACTCGCGGGACTGGGGCCAACGTCCTGACTTTC
TRBJ2-5 - - TRBV28 CASSFRGLETQYF TGTGCCAGCAGTTTCCGGGGGCTCGAGACCCAGTACTTC
TRBJ1-2 - few TRBV30 CAWSRSAGYTF TGTGCCTGGAGTAGAAGCGCCGGCTACACCTTC
TRBJ2-7 - - TRBV6-1 CASSESVHVSYEQYF TGTGCCAGCAGTGAAAGTGTTCATGTCTCCTACGAGCAGTACTTC
TRBJ2-2 - - TRBV29-1 CSGGEITGELFF TGCAGCGGCGGGGAAATCACCGGGGAGCTGTTTTTT
TRBJ1-1 - few TRBV4-2 CASSLHAGENTEAFF TGTGCCAGCAGCCTTCACGCGGGGGAGAACACTGAAGCTTTCTTT
TRBJ1-6 TRBD1 once TRBV4-3 CASSQAGQGWLDSPLHF TGCGCCAGCAGCCAAGCCGGACAGGGGTGGTTGGATTCACCCCTCCACTTT
TRBJ1-2 - - TRBV7-8 CASSLGLNYGYTF TGTGCCAGCAGCTTAGGGTTAAACTATGGCTACACCTTC
TRBJ1-5 - few TRBV6-6 CASSGGPGDSAQHF TGTGCCAGCAGTGGAGGCCCAGGGGACTCAGCCCAGCATTTT
TRBJ2-5 - - TRBV5-1 CASSGGGGLARETQYF TGCGCCAGCAGCGGTGGAGGAGGGCTAGCCCGGGAGACCCAGTACTTC
TRBJ2-6 - - TRBV5-1 CASSPVGGPSGANVLTF TGCGCCAGCAGCCCCGTGGGGGGTCCCTCTGGGGCCAACGTCCTGACTTTC
TRBJ2-2 TRBD1 - TRBV10-2 CASNNDRAQTGELFF TGCGCCAGCAATAACGACAGGGCTCAAACCGGGGAGCTGTTTTTT
TRBJ2-1 - - TRBV5-1 CASSRDFSYNEQFF TGCGCCAGCAGTCGGGACTTCTCCTACAATGAGCAGTTCTTC
TRBJ1-1 TRBD1 - TRBV6-6 CASSPTGVTEAFF TGTGCCAGCAGTCCAACAGGGGTCACTGAAGCTTTCTTT
TRBJ2-3 - few TRBV2 CASRDSRSPSTDTQYF TGTGCCAGCAGGGACTCTCGAAGCCCTAGCACAGATACGCAGTATTTT
TRBJ1-5 - - TRBV15 CATSQGNQPQHF TGTGCCACCAGCCAGGGAAACCAGCCCCAGCATTTT
TRBJ1-2 - - TRBV4-2 CASSQGGGAAGYTF TGTGCCAGCAGCCAAGGTGGGGGGGCGGCTGGCTACACCTTC
TRBJ2-2 - - TRBV29-1 CSVGTSSTGELFF TGCAGCGTGGGGACCTCAAGTACCGGGGAGCTGTTTTTT
TRBJ1-6 - few TRBV6-1 CASSEHRAWNSPLHF TGTGCCAGCAGTGAACATCGGGCGTGGAATTCACCCCTCCACTTT
TRBJ2-3 - - TRBV27 CASGLLRTDTQYF TGTGCCAGCGGACTACTCCGCACAGATACGCAGTATTTT
TRBJ2-3 - - TRBV5-1 CASSLPGIRTDTQYF TGCGCCAGCAGTCTTCCGGGGATCAGGACAGATACGCAGTATTTT
TRBJ2-7 - - TRBV29-1 CSVLKENSDEQYF TGCAGCGTATTGAAGGAGAATTCGGACGAGCAGTACTTC
TRBJ2-1 TRBD1 - TRBV4-3 CASSQGTGYEQFF TGCGCCAGCAGCCAAGGGACAGGGTATGAGCAGTTCTTC